The source of this T cell receptor beta chain is a study of T and B cells in COVID-19 patients. Study background: Blood was sampled from COVID-19 patients who were either actively infected or recovered.

Study results and limitations: In COVID-19 patients, T cell receptor beta variable and joining gene use was reportedly strongly skewed.

From blood, about 240-550 ng of genomic DNA served as TRB template. Germline V gene sequence: CDR1 SGHTA, CDR2 FQGNSA. The CDR3 loop spans 15 amino acids. Trimming took 5 bases from V and 5 from J; bases not matched to a gene: 8. In regard to this clonotype: Antigen: not known.

BIOMED2 TRB-A/B primer pools were used in multiplex TRB PCR. TCRdb re-called the multiplex PCR reads through MiXCR, storing one row per CDR3 protein. Of around 5,400 distinct CDR3 sequences in the sample, 25% to 30% are singletons; the top ten hold under 6.5%. The specimen was blood. The clonotype was recovered from a human donor with active COVID-19. The chain has TRBV7-2 and TRBJ1-5, with 8 bases fitting TRBD1. In DNA form, the CDR3 reads TGTGCCAGCAGCACCCGGACAGGGAGAGATCAGCCCCAGCATTTT. Translated: CASSTRTGRDQPQHF.